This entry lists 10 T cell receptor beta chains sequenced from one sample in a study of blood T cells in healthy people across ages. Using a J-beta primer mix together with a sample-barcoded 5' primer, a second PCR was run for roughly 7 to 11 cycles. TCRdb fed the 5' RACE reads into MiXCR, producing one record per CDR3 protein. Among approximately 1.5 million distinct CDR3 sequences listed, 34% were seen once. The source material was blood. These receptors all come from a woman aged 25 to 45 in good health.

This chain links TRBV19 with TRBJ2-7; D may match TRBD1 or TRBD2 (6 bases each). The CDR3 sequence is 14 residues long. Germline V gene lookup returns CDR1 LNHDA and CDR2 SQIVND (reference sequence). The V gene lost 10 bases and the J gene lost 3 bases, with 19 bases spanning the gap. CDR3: CATARFEGGYEQYF. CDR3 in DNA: TGTGCCACCGCCAGATTCGAGGGGGGCTACGAGCAGTACTTC.

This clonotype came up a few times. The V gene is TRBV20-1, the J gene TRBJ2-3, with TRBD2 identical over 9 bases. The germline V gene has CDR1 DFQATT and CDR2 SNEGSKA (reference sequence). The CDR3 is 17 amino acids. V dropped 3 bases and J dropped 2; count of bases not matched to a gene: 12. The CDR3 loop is CSARDSGGPKSTDTQYF. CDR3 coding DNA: TGCAGTGCTAGGGATAGCGGGGGCCCGAAATCCACAGATACGCAGTATTTT.

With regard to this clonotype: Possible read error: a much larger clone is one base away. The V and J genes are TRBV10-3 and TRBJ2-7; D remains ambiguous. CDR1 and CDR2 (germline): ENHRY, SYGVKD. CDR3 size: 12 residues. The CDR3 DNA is TGTGCCATCGGTGAGCCGATGTACGAGCAGTACTTC. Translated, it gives CAIGEPMYEQYF.

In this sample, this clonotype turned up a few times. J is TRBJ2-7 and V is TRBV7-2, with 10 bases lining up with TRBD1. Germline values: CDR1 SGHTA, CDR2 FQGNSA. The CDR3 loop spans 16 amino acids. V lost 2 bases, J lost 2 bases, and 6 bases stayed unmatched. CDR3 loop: CASSLMAGQGPYEQYF. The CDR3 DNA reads TGTGCCAGCAGCTTAATGGCGGGACAGGGGCCCTACGAGCAGTACTTC. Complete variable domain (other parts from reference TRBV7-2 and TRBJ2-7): GAGVSQSPSNKVTEKGKDVELRCDPISGHTALYWYRQSLGQGLEFLIYFQGNSAPDKSGLPSDRFSAERTGGSVSTLTIQRTQQEDSAVYLCASSLMAGQGPYEQYFGPGTRLTVT.

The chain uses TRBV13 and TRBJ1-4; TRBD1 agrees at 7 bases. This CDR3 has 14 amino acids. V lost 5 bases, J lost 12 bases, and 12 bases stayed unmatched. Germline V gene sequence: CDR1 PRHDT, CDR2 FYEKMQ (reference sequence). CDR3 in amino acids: CASSQENRQGELFF. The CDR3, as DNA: TGTGCCAGCAGCCAAGAAAACAGACAGGGTGAACTGTTTTTT.

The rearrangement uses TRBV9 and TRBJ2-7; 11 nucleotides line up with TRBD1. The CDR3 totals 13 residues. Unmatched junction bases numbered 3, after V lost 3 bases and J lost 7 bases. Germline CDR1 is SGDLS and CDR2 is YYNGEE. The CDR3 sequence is CASSADRGREQYF. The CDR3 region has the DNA TGTGCCAGCAGCGCGGACAGGGGGCGGGAGCAGTACTTC.

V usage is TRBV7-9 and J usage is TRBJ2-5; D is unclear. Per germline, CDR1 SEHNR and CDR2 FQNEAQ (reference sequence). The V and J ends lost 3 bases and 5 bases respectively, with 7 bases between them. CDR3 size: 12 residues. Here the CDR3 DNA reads TGTGCCAGCAGCTTCATAAGTGAGACCCAGTACTTC. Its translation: CASSFISETQYF.

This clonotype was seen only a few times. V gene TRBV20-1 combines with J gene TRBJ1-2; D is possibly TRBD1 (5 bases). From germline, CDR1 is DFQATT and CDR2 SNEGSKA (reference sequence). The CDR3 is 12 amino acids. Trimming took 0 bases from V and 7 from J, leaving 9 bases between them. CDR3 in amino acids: CSAREGTFGYTF. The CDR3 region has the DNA TGCAGTGCTAGAGAAGGGACCTTTGGCTACACCTTC.

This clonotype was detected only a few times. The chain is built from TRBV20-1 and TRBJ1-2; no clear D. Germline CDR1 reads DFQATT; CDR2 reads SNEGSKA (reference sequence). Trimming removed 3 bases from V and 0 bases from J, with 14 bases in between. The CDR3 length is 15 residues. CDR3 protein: CSASSKAPSNYGYTF. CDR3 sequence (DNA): TGCAGTGCTAGCTCGAAGGCACCTTCTAACTATGGCTACACCTTC.

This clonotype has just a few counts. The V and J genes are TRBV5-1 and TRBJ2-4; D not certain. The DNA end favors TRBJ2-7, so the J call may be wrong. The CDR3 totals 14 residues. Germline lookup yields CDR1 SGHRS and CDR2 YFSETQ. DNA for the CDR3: TGCGCCAGCAGCGTATGGGGTCCCACCTACGAGCAGTACTTC. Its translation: CASSVWGPTYEQYF.